This TCR beta chain was captured in a study of blood T cell repertoires in COVID-19. Study background: Some COVID-19 samples were acute and others convalescent; all came from the United States, Italy and Spain. The analysed material was cDNA or gDNA that came from T cells, B-cell-depleted T cells, or PBMCs.

The ends lost 9 bases at V and 5 bases at J; junction bases unmatched: 8. In germline, CDR1 is MNHEY, CDR2 SVGAGI. The CDR3 sequence is 14 residues long. Using immunoSEQ multiplex PCR, the repertoire was profiled, and TCRdb retains in-frame clones only, with some absent. The sample holds fewer than 300,000 clones, about 90% seen once. V usage is TRBV6-5 and J usage is TRBJ2-2, with 8 bases lining up with TRBD2. The clonotype comes from a woman aged 45 to 65 with COVID-19, enrolled during active disease. Material: peripheral blood. CDR3 bases: TGTGCCAGTACAAGCGGGAGCAGGACCGGGGAGCTGTTTTTT. Translating it yields CASTSGSRTGELFF.